This T cell receptor (beta chain) was observed in a study of T cell repertoires in cytomegalovirus infection. Study details: Recently identified HLA-C-restricted CMV epitopes and well-studied HLA-B-restricted CMV epitopes were used by the study. Shared public TCR beta signatures pointed to both CMV infection and a matching HLA type. Regarding the study as a whole: Ex vivo responses were dominated by HLA-C-restricted CMV-specific TCR beta clonotypes.

This clonotype was detected a few times. Antigen: not known. A single record per CDR3 protein comes from TCRdb applying MiXCR to the reads. The sample carries about 340,000 distinct CDR3 sequences, 25% to 35% recorded once. Trimming cost V 1 base and J 6 bases, with 21 bases left between them. This CDR3 spans 18 amino acids. Germline V gives CDR1 KGHSH, CDR2 LQKENI. The sequences come from cultured PBMCs, collected from culture after CMV antigen stimulation. This clonotype was obtained from a human donor in good health (CMV status not recorded). Some clones in this sample may be carry-over from other donors' samples. The rearrangement uses TRBV18 and TRBJ1-4; weak D call: TRBD1 (5 bases). Written as DNA, the CDR3 is TGTGCCAGCTCACCACGCCCCACCTCGAGGAAAGGGGATGAAAAACTGTTTTTT. As protein: CASSPRPTSRKGDEKLFF.